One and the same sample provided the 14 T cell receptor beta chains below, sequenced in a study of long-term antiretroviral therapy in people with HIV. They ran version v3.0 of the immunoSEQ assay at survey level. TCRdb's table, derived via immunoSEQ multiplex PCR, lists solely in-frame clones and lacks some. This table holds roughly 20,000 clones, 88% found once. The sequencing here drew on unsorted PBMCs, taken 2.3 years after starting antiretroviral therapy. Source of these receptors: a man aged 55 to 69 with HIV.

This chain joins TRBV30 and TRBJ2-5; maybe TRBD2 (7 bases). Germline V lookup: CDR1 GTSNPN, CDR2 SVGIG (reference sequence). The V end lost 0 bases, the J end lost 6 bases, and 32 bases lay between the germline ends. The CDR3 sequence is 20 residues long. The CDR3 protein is CAWSVKGGYHPRVGGQTQYF. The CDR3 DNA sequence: TGTGCCTGGAGTGTAAAGGGAGGGTACCACCCTAGGGTGGGGGGCCAGACCCAGTACTTC.

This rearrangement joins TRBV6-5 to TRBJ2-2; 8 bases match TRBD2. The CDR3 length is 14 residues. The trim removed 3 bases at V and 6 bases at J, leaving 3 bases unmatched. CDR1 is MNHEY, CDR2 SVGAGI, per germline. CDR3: CASSYSGGPGELFF. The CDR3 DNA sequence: TGTGCCAGCAGTTATTCGGGGGGGCCCGGGGAGCTGTTTTTT.

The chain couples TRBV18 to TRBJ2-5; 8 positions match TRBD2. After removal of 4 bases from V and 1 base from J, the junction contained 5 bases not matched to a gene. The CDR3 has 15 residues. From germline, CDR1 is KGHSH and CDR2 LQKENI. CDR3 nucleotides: TGTGCCAGCTCACTATATAGCGGGGCCCAAGAGACCCAGTACTTC. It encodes CASSLYSGAQETQYF.

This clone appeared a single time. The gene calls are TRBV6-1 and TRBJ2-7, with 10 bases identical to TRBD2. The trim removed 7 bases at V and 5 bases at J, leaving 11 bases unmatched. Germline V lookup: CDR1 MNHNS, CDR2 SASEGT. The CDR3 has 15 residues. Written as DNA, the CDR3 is TGTGCCAGCAAAATAGCGGGGGGTACCGGGGACGAGCAGTACTTC. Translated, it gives CASKIAGGTGDEQYF.

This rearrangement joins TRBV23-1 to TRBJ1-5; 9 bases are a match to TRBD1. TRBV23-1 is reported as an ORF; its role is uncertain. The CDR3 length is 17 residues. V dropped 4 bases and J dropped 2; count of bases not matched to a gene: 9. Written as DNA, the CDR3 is TGCGCCAGCAGTCCTACCGGGGGACAGGGTTGCAATCAGCCCCAGCATTTT. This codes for CASSPTGGQGCNQPQHF.

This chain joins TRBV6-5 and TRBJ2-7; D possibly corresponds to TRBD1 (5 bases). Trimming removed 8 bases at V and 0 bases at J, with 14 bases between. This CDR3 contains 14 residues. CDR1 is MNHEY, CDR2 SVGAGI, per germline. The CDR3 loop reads CASRSRASSYEQYF. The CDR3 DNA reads TGTGCCAGCCGGAGCAGGGCCAGCTCCTACGAGCAGTACTTC.

DNA of the CDR3: TGTGCCAGTCGACGCATGGCGGGGGGGTCTGGGGCCAACGTCCTGACTTTC. Encoded protein: CASRRMAGGSGANVLTF. This chain links TRBV19 with TRBJ2-6; TRBD2 matches at 9 bases. V shed 8 bases and J 1 base; nucleotides not matched to a gene: 9. CDR3 size: 17 residues. The germline V gene encodes CDR1 LNHDA and CDR2 SQIVND (reference sequence).

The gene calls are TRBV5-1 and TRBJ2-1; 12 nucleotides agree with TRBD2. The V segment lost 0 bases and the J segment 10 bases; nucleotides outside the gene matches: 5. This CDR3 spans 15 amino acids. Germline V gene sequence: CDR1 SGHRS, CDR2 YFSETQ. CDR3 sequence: CASSLELAGGREQFF. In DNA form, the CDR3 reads TGCGCCAGCAGCTTGGAACTAGCGGGGGGAAGGGAGCAGTTCTTC.

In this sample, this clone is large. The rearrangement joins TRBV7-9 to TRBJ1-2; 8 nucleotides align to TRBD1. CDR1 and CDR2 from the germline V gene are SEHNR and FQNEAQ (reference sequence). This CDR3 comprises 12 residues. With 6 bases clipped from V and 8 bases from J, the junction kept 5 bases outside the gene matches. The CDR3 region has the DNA TGTGCCAGCAGGTCAGGGGGCGTCGGCTACACCTTC. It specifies CASRSGGVGYTF.

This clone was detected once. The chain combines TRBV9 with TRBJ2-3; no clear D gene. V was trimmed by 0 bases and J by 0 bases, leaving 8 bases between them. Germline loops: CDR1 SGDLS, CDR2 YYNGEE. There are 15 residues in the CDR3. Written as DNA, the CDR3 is TGTGCCAGCAGCGTAGAGGGTTTCAGCACAGATACGCAGTATTTT. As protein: CASSVEGFSTDTQYF.

The CDR3 sequence is CASSPHPYEQYF. The CDR3 DNA sequence: TGTGCCAGCAGTCCCCATCCCTACGAGCAGTACTTC. The genes are TRBV27 and TRBJ2-7; no clear D gene. V dropped 5 bases and J dropped 2 bases, with 7 bases sitting between them. The CDR3 is made up of 12 amino acids. Germline values: CDR1 MNHEY, CDR2 SMNVEV (reference sequence).

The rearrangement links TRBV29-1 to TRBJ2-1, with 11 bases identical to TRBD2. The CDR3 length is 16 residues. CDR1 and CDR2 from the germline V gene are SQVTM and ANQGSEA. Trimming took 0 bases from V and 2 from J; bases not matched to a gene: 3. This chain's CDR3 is CSVEDIAGGTYNEQFF. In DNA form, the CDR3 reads TGCAGCGTTGAAGATATAGCGGGGGGGACCTACAATGAGCAGTTCTTC.

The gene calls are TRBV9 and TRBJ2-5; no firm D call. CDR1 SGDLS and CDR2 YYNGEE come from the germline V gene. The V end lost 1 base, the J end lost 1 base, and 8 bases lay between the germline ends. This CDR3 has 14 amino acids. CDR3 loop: CASSVRAFQETQYF. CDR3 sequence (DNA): TGTGCCAGCAGCGTAAGGGCCTTCCAAGAGACCCAGTACTTC.

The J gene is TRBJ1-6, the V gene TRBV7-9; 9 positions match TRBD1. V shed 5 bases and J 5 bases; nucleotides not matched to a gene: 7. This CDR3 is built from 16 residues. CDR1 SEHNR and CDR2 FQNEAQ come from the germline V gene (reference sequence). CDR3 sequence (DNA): TGTGCCAGCAGCCCGGGACAGGGTAGCCATAATTCACCCCTCCACTTT. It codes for CASSPGQGSHNSPLHF.